These 23 T cell receptor beta chains were sequenced from one sample in a study of PD-1 blockade in classical Hodgkin lymphoma. The repertoire was sequenced with immunoSEQ multiplex PCR; TCRdb's copy has only in-frame clones and lacks some. There are tens of thousands of clones in the sample; about four fifths occur only once, and around a tenth lies in the top ten. There was relapse after autologous stem cell transplantation in every patient, and there was variation in brentuximab vedotin exposure. Source: peripheral blood mononuclear cells (PBMCs), taken before the second cycle of nivolumab. Receptor source: a human donor with classical Hodgkin lymphoma.

CDR3 amino acids: CSVARQLLSGNTEAFF. The DNA of the CDR3 is TGCAGCGTGGCAAGACAGCTCCTGTCCGGGAACACTGAAGCTTTCTTT. The V call is TRBV29-1, the J call TRBJ1-1; TRBD1 is a possible D gene (5 bases). CDR3 length: 16 amino acids. The germline V and J ends were trimmed by 6 bases and 1 base, with 21 bases remaining between them. CDR1 and CDR2 from the germline V gene are SQVTM and ANQGSEA.

The chain couples TRBV27 to TRBJ1-1; D is undetermined. Looked up from germline, CDR1 is MNHEY and CDR2 is SMNVEV (reference sequence). The CDR3 runs to 13 residues. V dropped 3 bases and J dropped 7 bases, with 12 bases sitting between them. CDR3 bases: TGTGCCAGCAGTTTCGGCGGACCGGGTGAAGCTTTCTTT. Translated, it gives CASSFGGPGEAFF.

The V and J genes are TRBV5-1 and TRBJ2-1; D ambiguous. The V gene's germline CDR1 is SGHRS and CDR2 YFSETQ. CDR3 length: 13 residues. The V and J ends lost 1 base and 6 bases respectively, with 8 bases between them. The CDR3 sequence is CASSLSRLNEQFF. CDR3 DNA: TGCGCCAGCAGCTTGTCCCGCCTCAATGAGCAGTTCTTC.

The chain combines TRBV15 with TRBJ2-3; 8 bases are a match to TRBD1. V shed 1 base, J shed 6 bases, and the junction held 3 bases outside the gene matches. Germline V gene sequence: CDR1 LNHNV, CDR2 YYDKDF (reference sequence). The CDR3 is 14 residues long. The DNA of the CDR3 is TGTGCCACCAGCAGAGGACAGGGGCGCGATACGCAGTATTTT. Protein sequence: CATSRGQGRDTQYF.

The J gene is TRBJ2-2, the V gene TRBV7-2; possibly TRBD1 or TRBD2 for D (5 bases each). Per germline, CDR1 SGHTA and CDR2 FQGNSA. The CDR3 extends over 13 amino acids. V shed 4 bases and J shed 4 bases, with 7 bases lying between them. As DNA, the CDR3 is TGTGCCAGCAGCTCGGGACCCACCGGGGAGCTGTTTTTT. Protein: CASSSGPTGELFF. The whole variable domain, filled in from reference TRBV7-2 and TRBJ2-2, reads GAGVSQSPSNKVTEKGKDVELRCDPISGHTALYWYRQSLGQGLEFLIYFQGNSAPDKSGLPSDRFSAERTGGSVSTLTIQRTQQEDSAVYLCASSSGPTGELFFGEGSRLTVL.

In nucleotides, the CDR3 is TGCAGCGCTCAAGATCAGGGGGCGGCCGGGGAGCTGTTTTTT. The encoded protein is CSAQDQGAAGELFF. This chain links TRBV29-1 with TRBJ2-2, with TRBD1 identical over 8 bases. The germline V gene has CDR1 SQVTM and CDR2 ANQGSEA. J lost 6 bases, V lost 7 bases, and 10 bases had no gene match. This CDR3 region has 14 residues.

This chain links TRBV11-2 with TRBJ2-1; 8 bases map to TRBD2. The CDR3 runs 15 residues. The germline V gene has CDR1 SGHAT and CDR2 FQNNGV. The junction had 12 bases not matched to a gene; V was cut back by 6 bases and J by 8 bases. CDR3 nucleotides: TGTGCCAGCAGGAAGGGGGTAGCGGGGAGAGATGAGCAGTTCTTC. Amino acids: CASRKGVAGRDEQFF.

The chain employs TRBV6-6 and TRBJ1-1; D remains unclear. CDR3 size: 15 residues. V was pared by 4 bases and J by 4 bases, with 16 bases between. From germline, CDR1 is MNHNY and CDR2 SVGAGI (reference sequence). This CDR3 is CASSFFRESGTEAFF. The CDR3 DNA reads as TGTGCCAGCAGTTTTTTTCGAGAGTCGGGCACTGAAGCTTTCTTT.

V gene TRBV7-9 combines with J gene TRBJ1-1; no clear D. CDR3 length: 13 residues. Germline CDR1 and CDR2: SEHNR and FQNEAQ (reference sequence). The V and J ends lost 3 bases and 1 base respectively, with 6 bases between them. The DNA for the CDR3 is TGTGCCAGCAGCTTGGAAGGGAACACTGAAGCTTTCTTT. Amino acid sequence: CASSLEGNTEAFF.

Of note for this clone: A junction boundary mismatches the germline segment, possibly from a read error. Other DNA sequences within the sample encode an identical CDR3. This chain connects TRBV5-4 to TRBJ2-7; tentatively, D is TRBD1 or TRBD2 (5 bases each). The CDR3 spans 16 residues. Germline V CDR1 and CDR2: SGHNT, YYREEE (reference sequence). CDR3 protein: CASSSGRDRISYEQYF. The CDR3 DNA is TGTGCCAGTAGCTCGGGCCGGGACCGAATCTCCTACGAGCAGTACTTC.

This chain joins TRBV27 and TRBJ2-3; D possibly matches TRBD1 or TRBD2 (6 bases each). Trimming removed 5 bases at V and 9 bases at J, with 18 bases between. Germline V lookup: CDR1 MNHEY, CDR2 SMNVEV (reference sequence). There are 14 residues in the CDR3. CDR3 sequence: CASSPLGGSGTQYF. Here the CDR3 DNA reads TGTGCCAGCAGTCCTCTAGGGGGGTCAGGAACGCAGTATTTT.

The count of this clone is one. The chain employs TRBV5-6 and TRBJ2-3; no reliable D call. This CDR3 has 16 amino acids. With 0 bases removed from V and 1 base from J, the gap between germline ends came to 12 bases. Looked up from germline, CDR1 is SGHDT and CDR2 is YYEEEE. DNA for the CDR3: TGTGCCAGCAGCTTGGGACGGCGCTGGCGCACAGATACGCAGTATTTT. Residues: CASSLGRRWRTDTQYF.

The rearrangement joins TRBV9 to TRBJ1-1; D remains ambiguous. V was pared by 4 bases and J by 1 base, with 11 bases between. CDR1 and CDR2 (germline): SGDLS, YYNGEE. The CDR3 has 14 amino acids. The chain's CDR3 is CASSLIPRNTEAFF. The CDR3, as DNA: TGTGCCAGCAGCCTCATACCTAGGAACACTGAAGCTTTCTTT.

This clone is medium-sized in the sample. The chain has TRBV19 and TRBJ1-4, with 9 bases lining up with TRBD1. CDR3 length: 13 amino acids. The V segment lost 7 bases and the J segment 8 bases; nucleotides outside the gene matches: 5. Germline assignment: CDR1 LNHDA and CDR2 SQIVND (reference sequence). The CDR3 region is CASTRQGDEKLFF. The CDR3 DNA reads as TGTGCCAGTACGAGACAGGGGGACGAAAAACTGTTTTTT.

This chain connects TRBV23-1 to TRBJ1-5; a possible D gene is TRBD1 (5 bases). TRBV23-1 is assigned to the ORF class and has an uncertain function. The V and J ends lost 0 bases and 7 bases respectively, with 19 bases between them. This CDR3 spans 17 amino acids. The CDR3 nucleotides read TGCGCCAGCAGTCAATCGATTCAGGGACTAACCTGGCAGCCCCAGCATTTT. This encodes CASSQSIQGLTWQPQHF.

This clone has only a few counts. The chain combines TRBV2 with TRBJ2-2; D could derive from TRBD1 or TRBD2 (5 bases each). The CDR3 has 15 residues. Germline-derived CDR1 and CDR2 are SNHLY and FYNNEI. Between the trimmed V and J ends, which lost 4 bases and 2 bases, there was a span of 11 bases. The CDR3 region is CASSGKGRNTGELFF. In DNA, the CDR3 is TGTGCCAGCAGTGGGAAGGGGAGAAACACCGGGGAGCTGTTTTTT.

The rearrangement uses TRBV7-9 and TRBJ1-4, with TRBD1 identical over 11 bases. The CDR3 has 15 residues. The junction had 3 bases not matched to a gene; V was cut back by 1 base and J by 8 bases. The germline V gene has CDR1 SEHNR and CDR2 FQNEAQ (reference sequence). CDR3 residues: CASSLGDRGSEKLFF. CDR3 DNA: TGTGCCAGCAGCTTAGGGGACAGGGGGAGCGAAAAACTGTTTTTT.

The rearrangement links TRBV5-1 to TRBJ1-1; 8 positions agree with TRBD1. Trimming removed 0 bases from V and 11 bases from J; junction bases left unmatched: 9. Germline assignment: CDR1 SGHRS and CDR2 YFSETQ. The CDR3 has 14 amino acids. The CDR3 is CASSLDRGKSLAFF. As DNA, the CDR3 is TGCGCCAGCAGCTTGGACAGGGGGAAAAGCCTGGCTTTCTTT.

The genes are TRBV28 and TRBJ1-6; a possible D gene is TRBD1 (6 bases). Germline loops: CDR1 MDHEN, CDR2 SYDVKM. V was shortened by 3 bases and J by 9 bases, with 12 bases between the two germline ends. This CDR3 is built from 14 residues. In DNA, the CDR3 is TGTGCCAGCAGTTTGGGGGGCAGGGCTTCACCCCTCCACTTT. Translation gives CASSLGGRASPLHF.

This clone was seen once. V gene TRBV28 combines with J gene TRBJ1-6; no clear D gene. The V end was cut by 3 bases, the J end by 9 bases, with 9 bases between. Germline V gene lookup returns CDR1 MDHEN and CDR2 SYDVKM. The CDR3 contains 13 residues. The DNA for the CDR3 is TGTGCCAGCAGTTTCCCCGGTAGTTCACCCCTCCACTTT. It specifies CASSFPGSSPLHF. Together with reference TRBV28 and TRBJ1-6, the CDR3 gives the full variable domain: DVKVTQSSRYLVKRTGEKVFLECVQDMDHENMFWYRQDPGLGLRLIYFSYDVKMKEKGDIPEGYSVSREKKERFSLILESASTNQTSMYLCASSFPGSSPLHFGNGTRLTVT.

CDR3 protein: CASRGTGFLGYTF. The DNA for the CDR3 is TGTGCCAGCAGGGGGACAGGGTTCCTTGGCTACACCTTC. The V and J genes are TRBV11-2 and TRBJ1-2, with 9 bases fitting TRBD1. The germline V gene has CDR1 SGHAT and CDR2 FQNNGV. V was clipped by 6 bases and J by 7 bases; unmatched bases: 6. The CDR3 totals 13 residues.

The table lists this clone with a few counts. The chain links TRBV19 to TRBJ1-2; D perhaps matches TRBD1 (5 bases). The V and J ends lost 6 bases and 2 bases respectively, with 22 bases between them. The CDR3 contains 17 residues. In germline, CDR1 is LNHDA, CDR2 SQIVND (reference sequence). As DNA, the CDR3 is TGTGCCAGTAGCATGGGTAGGGGCAGGACGATGAACTATGGCTACACCTTC. It codes for CASSMGRGRTMNYGYTF.

The chain joins TRBV4-3 to TRBJ1-3; D remains ambiguous. The CDR3 is made up of 14 amino acids. Trimming removed 0 bases at V and 6 bases at J, with 9 bases between. The germline V gene encodes CDR1 LGHNA and CDR2 YSLEER. The CDR3 protein is CASSQEHRENTIYF. The DNA for the CDR3 is TGCGCCAGCAGCCAAGAGCATCGGGAAAACACCATATATTTT.